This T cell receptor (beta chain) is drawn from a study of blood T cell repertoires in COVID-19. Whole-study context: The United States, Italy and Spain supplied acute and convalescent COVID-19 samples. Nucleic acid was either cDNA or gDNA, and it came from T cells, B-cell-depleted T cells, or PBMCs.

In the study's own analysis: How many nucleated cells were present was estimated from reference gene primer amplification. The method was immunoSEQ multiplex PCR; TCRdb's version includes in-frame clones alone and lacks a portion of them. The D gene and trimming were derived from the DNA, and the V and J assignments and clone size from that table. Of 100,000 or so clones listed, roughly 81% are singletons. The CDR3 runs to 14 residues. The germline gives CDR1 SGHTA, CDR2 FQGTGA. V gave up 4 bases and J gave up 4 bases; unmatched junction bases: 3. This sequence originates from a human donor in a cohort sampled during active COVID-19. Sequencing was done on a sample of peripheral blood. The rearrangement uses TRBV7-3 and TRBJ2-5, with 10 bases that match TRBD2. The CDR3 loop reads CASSSTSGVETQYF. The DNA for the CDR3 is TGTGCCAGCAGCTCAACTAGCGGGGTAGAGACCCAGTACTTC.